This T cell receptor beta chain was profiled in a study of blood T cell repertoires in COVID-19. The method was immunoSEQ multiplex PCR; TCRdb's version includes in-frame clones alone and lacks a portion of them. The table shows roughly 250,000 clones, with about 85% occurring only once. The V gene's germline CDR1 is KGHDR and CDR2 SFDVKD. The CDR3 has 14 residues. V was clipped by 4 bases and J by 6 bases, with 11 bases between them. The rearrangement uses TRBV24-1 and TRBJ2-2, with a possible D match to TRBD1 (7 bases). The clonotype comes from a woman aged 25-40 years with acute COVID-19. The sample taken for sequencing was PBMCs or T cells enriched from blood (not recorded which). DNA of the CDR3: TGTGCCACCAGTGAACCCAGGGGGGCCGGGGAGCTGTTTTTT. Encoded protein: CATSEPRGAGELFF.